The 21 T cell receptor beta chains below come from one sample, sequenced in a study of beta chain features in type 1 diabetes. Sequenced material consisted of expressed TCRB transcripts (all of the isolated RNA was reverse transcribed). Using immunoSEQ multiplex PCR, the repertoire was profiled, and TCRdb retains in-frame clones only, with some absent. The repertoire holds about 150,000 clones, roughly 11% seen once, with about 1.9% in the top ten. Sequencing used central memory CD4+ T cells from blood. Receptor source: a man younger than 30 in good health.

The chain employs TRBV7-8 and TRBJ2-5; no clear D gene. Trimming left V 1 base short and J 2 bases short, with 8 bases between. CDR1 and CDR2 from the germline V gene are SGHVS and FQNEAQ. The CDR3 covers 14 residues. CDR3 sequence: CASSLGPQQETQYF. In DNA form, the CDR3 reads TGTGCCAGCAGCTTAGGACCACAACAAGAGACCCAGTACTTC.

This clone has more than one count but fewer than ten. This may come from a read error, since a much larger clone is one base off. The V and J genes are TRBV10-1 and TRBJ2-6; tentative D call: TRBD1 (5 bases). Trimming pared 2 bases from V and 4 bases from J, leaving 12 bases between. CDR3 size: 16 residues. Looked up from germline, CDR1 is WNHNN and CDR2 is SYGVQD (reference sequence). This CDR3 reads CASSEAQGPGANVLTF. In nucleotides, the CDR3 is TGCGCCAGCAGTGAGGCGCAGGGTCCCGGGGCCAACGTCCTGACTTTC.

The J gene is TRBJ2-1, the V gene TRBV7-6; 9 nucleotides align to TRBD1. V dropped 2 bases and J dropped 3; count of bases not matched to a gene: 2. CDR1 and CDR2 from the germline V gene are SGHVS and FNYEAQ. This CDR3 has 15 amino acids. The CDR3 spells CASSLTGGDYNEQFF. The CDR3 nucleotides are TGTGCCAGCAGCTTAACAGGGGGCGACTACAATGAGCAGTTCTTC.

CDR3 nucleotides: TGTGCCAGTCTCAGGGATGGAAATCAGCCCCAGCATTTT. It specifies CASLRDGNQPQHF. The chain joins TRBV6-1 to TRBJ1-5; tentative D call: TRBD1 (5 bases). The germline gives CDR1 MNHNS, CDR2 SASEGT. This CDR3 has 13 residues. The V end was cut by 9 bases, the J end by 4 bases, with 13 bases between.

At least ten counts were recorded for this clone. The CDR3 loop reads CAWSVFRSRGGYTF. The CDR3 DNA reads as TGTGCCTGGAGTGTATTCCGATCCAGGGGAGGCTACACCTTC. The chain joins TRBV30 to TRBJ1-2; a possible D gene is TRBD1 (6 bases). Germline values: CDR1 GTSNPN, CDR2 SVGIG (reference sequence). This CDR3 has 14 residues. V was shortened by 0 bases and J by 8 bases, with 16 bases between the two germline ends.

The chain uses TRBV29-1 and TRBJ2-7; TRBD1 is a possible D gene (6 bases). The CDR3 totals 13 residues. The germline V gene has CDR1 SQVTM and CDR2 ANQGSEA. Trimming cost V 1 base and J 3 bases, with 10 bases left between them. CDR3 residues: CSVEGRTVYEQYF. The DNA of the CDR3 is TGCAGCGTTGAAGGTCGGACAGTCTACGAGCAGTACTTC.

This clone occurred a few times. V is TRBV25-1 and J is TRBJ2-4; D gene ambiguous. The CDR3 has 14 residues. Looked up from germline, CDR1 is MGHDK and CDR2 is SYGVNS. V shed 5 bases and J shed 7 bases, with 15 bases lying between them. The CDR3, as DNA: TGTGCCAGCAGTACGCGTACGGACGGGAACATTCAGTACTTC. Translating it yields CASSTRTDGNIQYF.

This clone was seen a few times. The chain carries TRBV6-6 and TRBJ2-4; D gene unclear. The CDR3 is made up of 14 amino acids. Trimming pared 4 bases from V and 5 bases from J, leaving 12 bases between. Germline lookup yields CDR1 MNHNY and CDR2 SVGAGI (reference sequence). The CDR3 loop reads CASSSPVNQNIQYF. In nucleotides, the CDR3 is TGTGCCAGCAGTTCCCCCGTGAACCAAAACATTCAGTACTTC.

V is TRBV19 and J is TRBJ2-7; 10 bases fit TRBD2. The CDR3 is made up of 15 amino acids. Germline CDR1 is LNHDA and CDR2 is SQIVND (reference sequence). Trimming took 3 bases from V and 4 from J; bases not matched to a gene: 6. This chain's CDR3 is CASSIQLAGKYEQYF. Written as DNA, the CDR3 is TGTGCCAGTAGTATCCAACTAGCGGGGAAGTACGAGCAGTACTTC.

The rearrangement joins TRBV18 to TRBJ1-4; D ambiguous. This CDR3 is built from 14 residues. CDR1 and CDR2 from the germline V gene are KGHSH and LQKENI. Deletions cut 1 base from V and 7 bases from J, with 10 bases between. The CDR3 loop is CASSPQRAREKLFF. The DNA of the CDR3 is TGTGCCAGCTCACCACAAAGGGCACGTGAAAAACTGTTTTTT.

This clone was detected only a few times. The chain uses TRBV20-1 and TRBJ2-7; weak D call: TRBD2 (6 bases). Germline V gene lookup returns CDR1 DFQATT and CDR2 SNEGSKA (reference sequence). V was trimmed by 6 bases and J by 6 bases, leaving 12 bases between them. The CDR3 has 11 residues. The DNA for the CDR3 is TGCAGTGCGACCCGGGAGCGCGAGCAGTACTTC. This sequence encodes CSATREREQYF.

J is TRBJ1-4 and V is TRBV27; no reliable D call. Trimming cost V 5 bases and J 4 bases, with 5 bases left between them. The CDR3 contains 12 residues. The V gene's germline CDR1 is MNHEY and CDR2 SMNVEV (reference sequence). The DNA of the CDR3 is TGTGCCAGCAGTCCCCGTAATGAAAAACTGTTTTTT. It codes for CASSPRNEKLFF.

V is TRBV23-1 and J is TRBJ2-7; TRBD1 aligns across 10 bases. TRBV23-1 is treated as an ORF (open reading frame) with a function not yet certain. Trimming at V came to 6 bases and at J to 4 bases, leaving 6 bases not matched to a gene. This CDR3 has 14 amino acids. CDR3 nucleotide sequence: TGCGCCAGCAGCCGGGAGGACAGGGGGTACGAGCAGTACTTC. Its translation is CASSREDRGYEQYF.

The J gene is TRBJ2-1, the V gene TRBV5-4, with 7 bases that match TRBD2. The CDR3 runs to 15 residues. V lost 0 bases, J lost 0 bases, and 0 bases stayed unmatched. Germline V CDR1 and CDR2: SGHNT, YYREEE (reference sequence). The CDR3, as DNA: TGTGCCAGCAGCTTGGGCGGGAGCTCCTACAATGAGCAGTTCTTC. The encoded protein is CASSLGGSSYNEQFF.

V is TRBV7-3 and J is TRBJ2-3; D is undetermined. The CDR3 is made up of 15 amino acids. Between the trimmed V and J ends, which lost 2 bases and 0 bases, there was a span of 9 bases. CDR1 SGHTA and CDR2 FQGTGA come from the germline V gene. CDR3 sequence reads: CASSLRATSTDTQYF. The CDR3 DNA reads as TGTGCCAGCAGCTTACGAGCGACTAGCACAGATACGCAGTATTTT.

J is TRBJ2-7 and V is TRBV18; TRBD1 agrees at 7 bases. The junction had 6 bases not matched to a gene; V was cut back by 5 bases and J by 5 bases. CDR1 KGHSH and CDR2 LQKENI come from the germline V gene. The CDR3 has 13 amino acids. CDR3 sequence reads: CASSVQGLNEQYF. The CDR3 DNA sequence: TGTGCCAGCTCAGTACAGGGGCTCAACGAGCAGTACTTC.

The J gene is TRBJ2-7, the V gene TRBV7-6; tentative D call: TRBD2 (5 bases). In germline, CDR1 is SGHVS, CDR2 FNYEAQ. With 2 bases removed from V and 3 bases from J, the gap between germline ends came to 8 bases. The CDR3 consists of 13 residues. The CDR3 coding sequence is TGTGCCAGCAGCTTATTCGGGGACTACGAGCAGTACTTC. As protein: CASSLFGDYEQYF.

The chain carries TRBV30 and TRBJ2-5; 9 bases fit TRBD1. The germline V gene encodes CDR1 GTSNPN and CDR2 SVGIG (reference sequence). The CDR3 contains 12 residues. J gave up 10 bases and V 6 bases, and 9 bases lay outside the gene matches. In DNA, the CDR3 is TGTGCCTGTCACCGGGACAGGGTGAACCAGTACTTC. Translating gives CACHRDRVNQYF. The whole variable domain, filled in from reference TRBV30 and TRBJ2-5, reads SQTIHQWPATLVQPVGSPLSLECTVEGTSNPNLYWYRQAAGRGLQLLFYSVGIGQISSEVPQNLSASRPQDRQFILSSKKLLLSDSGFYLCACHRDRVNQYFGPGTRLLVL.

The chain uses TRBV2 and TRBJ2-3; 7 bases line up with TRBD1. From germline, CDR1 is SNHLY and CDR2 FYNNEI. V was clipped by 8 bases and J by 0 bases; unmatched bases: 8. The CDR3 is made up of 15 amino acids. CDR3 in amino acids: CASSPTGRSTDTQYF. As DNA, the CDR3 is TGTGCCAGCTCCCCGACAGGGCGAAGCACAGATACGCAGTATTTT.

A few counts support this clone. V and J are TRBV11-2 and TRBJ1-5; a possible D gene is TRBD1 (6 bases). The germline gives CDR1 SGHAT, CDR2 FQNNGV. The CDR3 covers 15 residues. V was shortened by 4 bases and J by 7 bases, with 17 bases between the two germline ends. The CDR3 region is CASSSLQGSGQPQHF. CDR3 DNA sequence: TGTGCCAGCAGCTCACTACAGGGCAGTGGGCAGCCCCAGCATTTT.

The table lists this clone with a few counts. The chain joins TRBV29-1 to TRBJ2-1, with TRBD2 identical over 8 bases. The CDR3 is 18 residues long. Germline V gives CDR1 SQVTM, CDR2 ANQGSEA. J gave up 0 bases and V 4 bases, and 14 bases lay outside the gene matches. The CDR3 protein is CSVGAGLGGGSSYNEQFF. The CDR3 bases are TGCAGCGTTGGAGCGGGTTTGGGCGGGGGGAGCTCCTACAATGAGCAGTTCTTC.